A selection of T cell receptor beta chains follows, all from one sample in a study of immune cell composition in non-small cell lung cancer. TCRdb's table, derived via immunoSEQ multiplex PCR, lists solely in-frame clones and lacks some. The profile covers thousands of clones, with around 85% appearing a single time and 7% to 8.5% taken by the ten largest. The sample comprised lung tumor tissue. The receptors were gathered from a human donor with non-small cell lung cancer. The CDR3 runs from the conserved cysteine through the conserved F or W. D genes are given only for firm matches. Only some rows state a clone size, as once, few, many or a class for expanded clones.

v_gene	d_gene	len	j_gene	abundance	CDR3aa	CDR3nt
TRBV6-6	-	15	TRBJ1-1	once	CASSDRSGMNTEAFF	TGTGCCAGCAGTGACAGGTCGGGGATGAACACTGAAGCTTTCTTT
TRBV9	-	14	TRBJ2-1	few	CASSVDRVAREQFF	TGTGCCAGCAGCGTAGACAGGGTCGCACGTGAGCAGTTCTTC
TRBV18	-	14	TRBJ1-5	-	CASSPLGRGQPQHF	TGTGCCAGCTCACCACTAGGAAGGGGCCAGCCCCAGCATTTT
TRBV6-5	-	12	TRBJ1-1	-	CASSYRGGGSFF	TGTGCCAGCAGTTACAGGGGAGGGGGTAGCTTCTTT
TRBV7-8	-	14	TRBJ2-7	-	CASSLFGSGYEQYF	TGTGCCAGCAGCTTATTTGGTAGCGGCTACGAGCAGTACTTC
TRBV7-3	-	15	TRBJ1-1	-	CASSIERVSNTEAFF	TGTGCCAGCAGCATCGAGAGGGTATCGAACACTGAAGCTTTCTTT
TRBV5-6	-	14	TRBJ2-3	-	CASSRSSSSDTQYF	TGTGCCAGCAGCCGTAGCTCGAGCTCAGATACGCAGTATTTT
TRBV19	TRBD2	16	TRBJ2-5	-	CASSSPGSGVGETQYF	TGTGCCAGTAGTAGCCCTGGGAGCGGGGTAGGGGAGACCCAGTACTTC
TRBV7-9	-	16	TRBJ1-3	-	CASSLMGGTSGNTIYF	TGTGCCAGCAGCTTGATGGGGGGGACCTCTGGAAACACCATATATTTT
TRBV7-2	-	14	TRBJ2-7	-	CASSTGLQGYEQYF	TGTGCCAGCAGCACGGGACTCCAGGGCTACGAGCAGTACTTC
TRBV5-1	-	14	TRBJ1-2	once	CASSLESLLSGYTF	TGCGCCAGCAGCTTGGAGAGTCTTCTTAGTGGCTACACCTTC
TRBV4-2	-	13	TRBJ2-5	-	CASSGSGAETQYF	TGTGCCAGCAGCGGAAGTGGGGCAGAGACCCAGTACTTC
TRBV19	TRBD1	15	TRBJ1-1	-	CASSSTGLMNTEAFF	TGTGCCAGTAGTTCGACAGGGCTCATGAACACTGAAGCTTTCTTT
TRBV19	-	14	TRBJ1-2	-	CASSIDLPTGGYTF	TGTGCCAGTAGTATAGATCTCCCCACAGGTGGCTACACCTTC
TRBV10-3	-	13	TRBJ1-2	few	CAISQGNNYGYTF	TGTGCCATCAGTCAGGGGAATAACTATGGCTACACCTTC
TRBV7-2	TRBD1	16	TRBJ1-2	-	CASTPDRRGGARGYTF	TGTGCCAGCACCCCGGACAGAAGAGGGGGCGCGAGGGGCTACACCTTC
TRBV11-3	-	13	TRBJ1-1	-	CASSLVSNTEAFF	TGTGCCAGCAGCTTAGTATCGAACACTGAAGCTTTCTTT
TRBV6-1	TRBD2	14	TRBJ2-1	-	CASSRLAGANEQFF	TGTGCCAGCAGCAGACTAGCGGGGGCCAATGAGCAGTTCTTC
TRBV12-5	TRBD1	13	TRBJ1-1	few	CASGLGGTGKSFF	TGTGCTAGTGGTTTGGGGGGGACAGGGAAAAGTTTCTTT
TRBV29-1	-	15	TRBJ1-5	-	CSVVIGDYSNQPQHF	TGCAGCGTTGTAATAGGGGACTATAGCAATCAGCCCCAGCATTTT
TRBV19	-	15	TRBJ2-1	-	CASSIGLHSYNEQFF	TGTGCCAGTAGTATCGGACTCCACTCCTACAATGAGCAGTTCTTC
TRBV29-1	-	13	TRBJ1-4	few	CSVDVGNNEKLFF	TGCAGCGTTGATGTCGGGAATAATGAAAAACTGTTTTTT
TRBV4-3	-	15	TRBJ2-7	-	CASSSGSGRGGEQYF	TGCGCCAGCAGCTCCGGGTCGGGTCGGGGAGGCGAGCAGTACTTC
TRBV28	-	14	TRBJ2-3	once	CASSLFGGPDTQYF	TGTGCCAGCAGTTTATTCGGGGGGCCAGATACGCAGTATTTT
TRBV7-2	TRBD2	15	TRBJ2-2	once	CASSLLAGVGGELFF	TGTGCCAGCAGCTTATTAGCGGGGGTGGGCGGGGAGCTGTTTTTT
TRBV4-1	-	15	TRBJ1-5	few	CASSQQGYSNQPQHF	TGCGCCAGCAGCCAACAGGGCTATAGCAATCAGCCCCAGCATTTT
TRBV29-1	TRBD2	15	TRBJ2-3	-	CSVVGSGGFTDTQYF	TGCAGCGTTGTTGGTAGCGGGGGATTCACAGATACGCAGTATTTT
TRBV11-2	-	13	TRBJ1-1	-	CASSLIMNTEAFF	TGTGCCAGCAGCTTAATCATGAACACTGAAGCTTTCTTT
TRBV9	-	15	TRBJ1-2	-	CASSVDGGDRYGYTF	TGTGCCAGCAGCGTAGACGGAGGGGACCGCTATGGCTACACCTTC
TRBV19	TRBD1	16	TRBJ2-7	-	CASSRLVGTGYYEQYF	TGTGCCAGTAGCCGACTCGTCGGGACAGGGTACTACGAGCAGTACTTC
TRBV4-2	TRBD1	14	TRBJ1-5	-	CASSQVQGDQPQHF	TGTGCCAGCAGCCAAGTGCAGGGGGATCAGCCCCAGCATTTT
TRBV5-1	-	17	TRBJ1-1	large	CASSLGHGDFLNTEAFF	TGCGCCAGCAGCCTGGGGCACGGGGATTTTTTGAACACTGAAGCTTTCTTT
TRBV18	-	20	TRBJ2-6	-	CASSPLGLSGGSSGANVLTF	TGTGCCAGCTCACCACTGGGTTTATCGGGGGGCAGCTCTGGGGCCAACGTCCTGACTTTC